The clone carrying this T cell receptor beta chain was counted ten times or more. Original handling: Nucleated cell counts were estimated from reference gene primer amplification. Clones were read by immunoSEQ multiplex PCR, and TCRdb kept only the in-frame ones, dropping some. Clone size and the V and J calls come from that table; the DNA yielded D and trimming. The sample contains some 62,000 clones, more than 60% of which appear only once. The sample is drawn from a study of blood T cell repertoires in COVID-19. Overall study context: Both acute and convalescent COVID-19 samples were obtained from the United States, Italy and Spain. T cells, B-cell-depleted T cells, or PBMCs supplied cDNA or gDNA.

V was shortened by 1 base and J by 7 bases, with 8 bases between the two germline ends. This CDR3 is built from 14 residues. Germline V gives CDR1 SGHAT, CDR2 FQNNGV. V is TRBV11-2 and J is TRBJ1-6; D may be TRBD1 (5 bases). The sequenced sample consisted of peripheral blood. This TCR derives from a man aged 60 to 69 with acute or convalescent COVID-19. Written as DNA, the CDR3 is TGTGCCAGCAGCTTAGCGGGGGGGAATTCACCCCTCCACTTT. It yields the protein CASSLAGGNSPLHF. The full variable domain, its missing parts supplied by reference TRBV11-2 and TRBJ1-6, is EAGVAQSPRYKIIEKRQSVAFWCNPISGHATLYWYQQILGQGPKLLIQFQNNGVVDDSQLPKDRFSAERLKGVDSTLKIQPAKLEDSAVYLCASSLAGGNSPLHFGNGTRLTVT.